This T cell receptor (beta chain) was obtained from a study of blood T cells in healthy people across ages. Notes on the study in general: Significant beta diversity loss was already apparent by age about 42, declining roughly linearly.

The authors ran a second PCR of about 7 to 12 cycles using a sample-barcoded 5' primer and a J-beta primer mix. TCRdb recomputed calls from the 5' RACE reads with MiXCR, one row per CDR3 protein. Of hundreds of thousands of distinct CDR3 sequences in the sample, 25% to 35% were seen once. Every participating donor contributed 7.5 to 10 milliliters of peripheral blood through a draw. This clonotype was found many times. No antigen is known for it. Trimming shortened V by 0 bases and J by 0 bases, and 10 bases separated the two germline ends. This CDR3 spans 15 amino acids. Germline values: CDR1 SGHRS, CDR2 YFSETQ.

The rearrangement links TRBV5-1 to TRBJ2-7, with D perhaps TRBD2 (6 bases). Specimen: blood. This TCR was sampled from a woman older than 75 in good health. Written as DNA, the CDR3 is TGCGCCAGCAGCTTGGAACGGGGGACCTCCTACGAGCAGTACTTC. The encoded protein is CASSLERGTSYEQYF.